This TCR beta chain was recorded in a study of regulatory T cells in long-lasting Graves disease. General observations from the study: Persistent disease preferred TRBV28, TRBJ1-2 and TRBJ2-5.

CDR1 is SQVTM, CDR2 ANQGSEA, per germline. The CDR3 is made up of 10 amino acids. Trimming took 4 bases from V and 6 from J, leaving 6 bases between them. There are a few counts of this clonotype. Its antigen is unidentified. Arm-PCR of CDR3 regions with iRepertoire HTBI primers generated TCR beta libraries. TCRdb reanalysed the multiplex PCR reads using MiXCR and keeps one entry per CDR3 protein. The table records about 610,000 distinct CDR3 sequences, around 15% of them present only once. Time point noted: newly diagnosed GD, antithyroid drugs for less than 3 months. Making the TCR library involved RNA that had been extracted from PBMCs. All patients originated from an endocrinology department located in Xi'an, China. This same sample was also taken into another study, of T cells in Graves' hyperthyroidism and ophthalmopathy. In that study: The TCR CDR3 was amplified in a first-round RT-PCR using the HTBI primer set. Ophthalmopathy got predicted by the model a median about 6.5 months before its onset.

This rearrangement joins TRBV29-1 to TRBJ1-2; no definite D call. This specimen was peripheral blood mononuclear cells (PBMCs), taken at new diagnosis, from a patient treated with antithyroid drugs. The TCR comes from a man between 18 and 29 years old with Graves disease. DNA of the CDR3: TGCAGCGTTGGAGGGAATGGCTACACCTTC. Its translation: CSVGGNGYTF.